This is a list of T cell receptor beta chains from one sample in a study of a mutant IDH1 vaccine in newly diagnosed glioma. No antigen has been identified for these receptors. The table came from immunoSEQ multiplex PCR; TCRdb's copy has only in-frame clones and leaves some out. The sample lists 40,000 to 55,000 clones, around 90% seen once, with under 2.5% in the top ten. The sample was PBMCs, taken from a glioma patient whose treatment included an IDH1 peptide vaccine. The receptors were sampled from a man over 45 with glioma. Each CDR3 is given with its conserved first and last residue. Each record gives: J gene, D gene, V gene, CDR3 DNA, CDR3 protein. D genes are given only for firm matches.

>TRBJ2-7|TRBD1|TRBV19
TGTGCCAGTAGCCTACCGGGACAGGTAACCTACGAGCAGTACTTC
CASSLPGQVTYEQYF
>TRBJ2-2|TRBD2|TRBV4-3
TGCGCCAGCAGCCCGGCGCGGGGGGGCACCGGGGAGCTGTTTTTT
CASSPARGGTGELFF
>TRBJ1-2|-|TRBV27
TGTGCCAGCAGTCGCCCCGACAGCTTCTATGGCTACACCTTC
CASSRPDSFYGYTF
>TRBJ1-1|-|TRBV7-9
TGTGCCAGCCGGCTGGGCGGCGAAGCTTTCTTT
CASRLGGEAFF
>TRBJ1-1|-|TRBV7-2
TGTGCCAGCAGCGTTAGTTGGAACACTGAAGCTTTCTTT
CASSVSWNTEAFF
>TRBJ1-1|-|TRBV5-1
TGCGCCAGCAGCTTGGATGGGGGGAGGAACACTGAAGCTTTCTTT
CASSLDGGRNTEAFF
>TRBJ1-6|TRBD1|TRBV7-7
TGTGCTAGCAGCCCAGGGGGCGATTCACCCCTCCACTTT
CASSPGGDSPLHF
>TRBJ1-5|-|TRBV7-9
TGTGCCAGCAGCCGCGGTGTGAATGGCAATCAGCCCCAGCATTTT
CASSRGVNGNQPQHF
>TRBJ1-1|-|TRBV18
TGTGCCAGCTCACCAAGGAGACAGATATCCACTGAAGCTTTCTTT
CASSPRRQISTEAFF
>TRBJ2-1|TRBD2|TRBV9
TGTGCCAGCAGCCCCCGACTAGCGGTGTCCTACAATGAGCAGTTCTTC
CASSPRLAVSYNEQFF
>TRBJ1-1|TRBD1|TRBV5-1
TGCGCCAGCAGCGCCGGGACAGGGGGGTACACTGAAGCTTTCTTT
CASSAGTGGYTEAFF
>TRBJ2-7|-|TRBV10-3
TGTGCCATCAGTGAGTCCGAACGCCACGAGCAGTACTTC
CAISESERHEQYF
>TRBJ1-2|-|TRBV2
TGTGCCAGCAGTGAAATAACCTCCTATGGCTACACCTTC
CASSEITSYGYTF
>TRBJ2-3|TRBD1|TRBV30
TGTGCCTGGAGTGGGGGGACAGGCCGCACAGATACGCAGTATTTT
CAWSGGTGRTDTQYF
>TRBJ2-7|-|TRBV10-3
TGTGCCATCAGCTTAAGGGACGGTAACGAGCAGTACTTC
CAISLRDGNEQYF